The 15 T cell receptor beta chains below come from one sample, sequenced in a study of blood T cells in healthy people across ages. Primers used in a second PCR of roughly 6 to 12 cycles were a sample-barcoded 5' primer and a J-beta primer mix. One entry per CDR3 protein, called by TCRdb with MiXCR from the 5' RACE reads. The top ten clones hold less than 0.75% of a sample with under 1,100,000 distinct CDR3 sequences, about 23% of them seen once. The same data also contributed to another study, on T cells of mothers and their children.

Material: blood. These receptors came from a girl aged 2 to 10 in good health.

This chain uses TRBV25-1 with TRBJ2-5, with 9 positions matching TRBD2. The end of the DNA fits TRBJ2-1 better, so the J call may be wrong. This CDR3 comprises 14 residues. The V gene's germline CDR1 is MGHDK and CDR2 SYGVNS. The CDR3 bases are TGTGCCAGCAGATTTAGCGGGAGTCGGTATGAGCAGTTCTTC. Its protein product is CASRFSGSRYEQFF.

J is TRBJ1-6 and V is TRBV5-1; unclear D gene. With 3 bases removed from V and 7 bases from J, the gap between germline ends came to 11 bases. This CDR3 contains 14 residues. Germline assignment: CDR1 SGHRS and CDR2 YFSETQ. The CDR3, as DNA: TGCGCCAGCAGCTCCGACAAGGGAAATTCACCCCTCCACTTT. It specifies CASSSDKGNSPLHF.

This clonotype was recorded a few times. V gene TRBV10-1 combines with J gene TRBJ2-5, with no clear D. V lost 4 bases and J lost 0, with 9 bases in between. Germline-derived CDR1 and CDR2 are WNHNN and SYGVQD (reference sequence). The CDR3 runs 14 residues. This CDR3 reads CASSASGDQETQYF. CDR3 nucleotides: TGCGCCAGCAGTGCCTCGGGCGACCAAGAGACCCAGTACTTC.

This sequence joins TRBV20-1 and TRBJ2-4; 8 bases line up with TRBD1. The J segment lost 10 bases and the V segment lost 1 base, leaving 9 bases of the junction unmatched. The CDR3 consists of 14 residues. Germline loops: CDR1 DFQATT, CDR2 SNEGSKA (reference sequence). The CDR3 spells CSARVETGASIQYF. The CDR3 bases are TGCAGTGCTAGAGTGGAGACAGGGGCATCAATTCAGTACTTC.

V is TRBV7-2 and J is TRBJ2-2, with 8 bases aligning to TRBD2. Germline V CDR1 and CDR2: SGHTA, FQGNSA. This CDR3 has 16 amino acids. Unmatched junction bases numbered 5, after V lost 1 base and J lost 4 bases. The CDR3 sequence is CASSLETGGITGELFF. The CDR3 DNA sequence: TGTGCCAGCAGCTTAGAGACGGGGGGGATCACCGGGGAGCTGTTTTTT.

Written as DNA, the CDR3 is TGCAGTGCTAGAATACTAGCAGATACGCAGTATTTT. Its translation: CSARILADTQYF. The chain uses TRBV20-1 and TRBJ2-3; TRBD2 might be the D (5 bases). This CDR3 has 12 residues. The germline V and J ends were trimmed by 2 bases and 4 bases, with 7 bases remaining between them. Germline values: CDR1 DFQATT, CDR2 SNEGSKA (reference sequence).

This clonotype showed up just a few times. One base away lies a much larger clone, so this may be a sequencing read error. This chain joins TRBV25-1 and TRBJ2-1; 7 bases are a match to TRBD2. Germline V CDR1 and CDR2: MGHDK, SYGVNS. The CDR3 is made up of 19 amino acids. After removal of 3 bases from V and 1 base from J, the junction contained 15 bases not matched to a gene. CDR3 residues: CASSDYRWGRDSSYNEQFF. The CDR3 DNA reads TGTGCCAGCAGTGATTATAGGTGGGGGAGGGATAGTTCCTACAATGAGCAGTTCTTC.

The genes are TRBV24-1 and TRBJ2-5, with TRBD1 matching 9 bases. Germline CDR1 is KGHDR and CDR2 is SFDVKD. The junction had 4 bases not matched to a gene; V was cut back by 3 bases and J by 9 bases. This CDR3 is built from 13 residues. The CDR3 region has the DNA TGTGCCACCAGTGATACCGACAGGGGGTCCCAGTACTTC. This codes for CATSDTDRGSQYF.

This clonotype came up a few times. The chain recombines TRBV7-9 with TRBJ2-3; 8 bases align to TRBD2. This CDR3 has 16 amino acids. V dropped 5 bases and J dropped 4; count of bases not matched to a gene: 11. The germline V gene has CDR1 SEHNR and CDR2 FQNEAQ (reference sequence). The CDR3 DNA is TGTGCCAGCAGCCTCCCGGGGGGGGCCTTCTCAGATACGCAGTATTTT. Its protein product is CASSLPGGAFSDTQYF. The entire variable domain, with the rest obtained from reference TRBV7-9 and TRBJ2-3, is as follows: DTGVSQNPRHKITKRGQNVTFRCDPISEHNRLYWYRQTLGQGPEFLTYFQNEAQLEKSRLLSDRFSAERPKGSFSTLEIQRTEQGDSAMYLCASSLPGGAFSDTQYFGPGTRLTVL.

The V and J genes are TRBV4-3 and TRBJ1-1; no definite D call. The V gene lost 1 base and the J gene lost 5 bases, with 14 bases spanning the gap. There are 15 residues in the CDR3. Looked up from germline, CDR1 is LGHNA and CDR2 is YSLEER. In nucleotides, the CDR3 is TGCGCCAGCAGCCAAGTGAGGTTTGGGAATACTGAAGCTTTCTTT. It yields the protein CASSQVRFGNTEAFF.

This clonotype was counted only a few times. J is TRBJ1-2 and V is TRBV3-1, with unresolved D. Between the trimmed V and J ends, which lost 4 bases and 3 bases, there was a span of 9 bases. The germline V gene has CDR1 LGHDT and CDR2 YNNKEL (reference sequence). The CDR3 is 13 amino acids. CDR3 loop: CASSPEVDYGYTF. Here the CDR3 DNA reads TGTGCCAGCAGCCCGGAGGTTGACTATGGCTACACCTTC.

This chain joins TRBV9 and TRBJ1-2; D is possibly TRBD1 (6 bases). V lost 3 bases, J lost 8 bases, and 17 bases lay in between. The CDR3 length is 14 residues. CDR1 and CDR2 from the germline V gene are SGDLS and YYNGEE. This CDR3 reads CASSETQGLVGYTF. DNA of the CDR3: TGTGCCAGCAGCGAGACTCAGGGGTTGGTAGGCTACACCTTC.

This clonotype turned up a few times. The chain has TRBV2 and TRBJ2-3; a possible D gene is TRBD2 (6 bases). Germline V gives CDR1 SNHLY, CDR2 FYNNEI. Trimming stripped 3 bases from V and 1 base from J, with 11 bases between. The CDR3 is 15 amino acids. CDR3 loop: CASSDSGLGTDTQYF. In DNA form, the CDR3 reads TGTGCCAGCAGTGATAGCGGACTCGGCACAGATACGCAGTATTTT.

The chain recombines TRBV10-3 with TRBJ2-1; possibly TRBD2 for D (5 bases). Germline V lookup: CDR1 ENHRY, CDR2 SYGVKD. Trimming left V 6 bases short and J 10 bases short, with 16 bases between. There are 13 residues in the CDR3. Written as DNA, the CDR3 is TGTGCCATCAGCCGCGGACTGGGCGAGGAGCAGTTCTTC. It specifies CAISRGLGEEQFF.

The gene calls are TRBV20-1 and TRBJ1-2; 7 nucleotides line up with TRBD1. Trimming cost V 5 bases and J 4 bases; bases outside gene matches: 7. The CDR3 length is 13 residues. Germline V gene data show CDR1 as DFQATT and CDR2 as SNEGSKA (reference sequence). The DNA for the CDR3 is TGCAGTGCTCCGACCGGGACAGTCTATGGCTACACCTTC. This translates into CSAPTGTVYGYTF.